The present entry profiles one T cell receptor (beta chain) with its context. Its target is not known. Germline assignment: CDR1 DFQATT and CDR2 SNEGSKA (reference sequence). Trimming pared 4 bases from V and 0 bases from J, leaving 13 bases between. The CDR3 consists of 14 residues. This sample was taken from a study of identical twins. Findings of the study overall: Insertions ran lower in abundant cord blood beta clonotypes, though not in memory repertoires.

MiXCR, run by TCRdb on the 5' RACE reads, gives a single entry per CDR3 protein. In the table there are about 570,000 distinct CDR3 sequences, 9.6% of which are singletons. The data were also submitted as part of a second study, on yellow fever vaccine responses in identical twins.

This TCR came from a woman younger than 35 in good health. The sample consisted of PBMCs. V gene TRBV20-1 combines with J gene TRBJ2-7; D possibly corresponds to TRBD1 (6 bases). The CDR3 nucleotides read TGCAGTGCTACTAGACAGGTCCTCTCCTACGAGCAGTACTTC. This sequence encodes CSATRQVLSYEQYF.